The TCR beta chain under discussion was sequenced for a study of shared clonotypes between healthy human individuals. General observations from the study: Larger estimated richness was generally recorded for naive subsets relative to memory subsets.

Concerning this clone: What it binds is not known.

Clones were read by immunoSEQ multiplex PCR, and TCRdb kept only the in-frame ones, dropping some. The sample lists some 1,600,000 clones; about 98% were seen once. V was trimmed by 0 bases and J by 10 bases, leaving 16 bases between them. The CDR3 length is 15 residues. Germline V gene sequence: CDR1 SGHAT, CDR2 FQNNGV. Adult Caucasians living in Nashville, Tennessee made up all of the donors. Input material: naive CD4+ T cells sorted from blood. Noted subset: CD45RA+ positively selected. The chain recombines TRBV11-2 with TRBJ1-5; D is undetermined. This TCR was sampled from a man under 40 in good health. The DNA for the CDR3 is TGTGCCAGCAGCTTAGAGGGTGGCGGGGTAGGACCCCAGCATTTT. Its protein product is CASSLEGGGVGPQHF.